There are many counts of the clone carrying this TCR beta chain. Its antigen is not identified. The data were obtained in a study of breast tumors, draining lymph nodes, adjacent tissues. Whole-study findings and limits: Tumor TCR diversity was below lymph nodes but above nontumor tissue. Tumor T cell lymph node origin was a supported hypothesis, not proven. Compared with basal-like, luminal-like tumors shared significantly more repertoire with nontumor tissue. Findings are consistent with lymph node origin and intratumoral expansion of most tumor T cells.

The germline V gene encodes CDR1 LGHDT and CDR2 YNNKEL (reference sequence). The CDR3 totals 12 residues. V shed 1 base and J shed 8 bases, with 6 bases lying between them. The lymph nodes were axillary draining lymph nodes from breast cancer patients. TCRdb re-derived calls from the multiplex PCR reads in MiXCR, one entry per CDR3 protein. The sample contains some 200,000 distinct CDR3 sequences, about 32% of which appear only once. The clonotype comes from a female donor with breast cancer. Some clones in this sample may be carry-over from other donors' samples. Sequenced material: axillary lymph node tissue. This chain joins TRBV3-1 and TRBJ1-5; D ambiguous. The CDR3 DNA reads as TGTGCCAGCAGCCAAGGGGCTGAGCCCCAGCATTTT. Protein sequence: CASSQGAEPQHF.